The next 28 T cell receptor beta chains were all read from a single sample in a study of blood T cell repertoires in COVID-19. Profiling relied on immunoSEQ multiplex PCR, and the TCRdb table lists in-frame clones only, not all of them. The sample records roughly 360,000 clones, about 90% being singletons. Sequenced material: PBMCs or T cells enriched from blood (not recorded which). Source of these receptors: a man between 25 and 39 years old who had recovered from COVID-19.

The J gene is TRBJ2-7, the V gene TRBV25-1; perhaps TRBD1 as D (5 bases). Germline CDR1 and CDR2: MGHDK and SYGVNS. CDR3 length equals 14 residues. The ends were cut back, 5 bases at V and 4 bases at J, with 15 bases in the middle. The CDR3 is CASSTFDRIYEQYF. CDR3 DNA sequence: TGTGCCAGCAGTACCTTCGACAGAATATACGAGCAGTACTTC.

This chain connects TRBV9 to TRBJ1-2; D is possibly TRBD1 (6 bases). CDR1 is SGDLS, CDR2 YYNGEE, per germline. The germline V and J ends were trimmed by 2 bases and 2 bases, with 10 bases remaining between them. CDR3 length: 14 residues. The CDR3 here is CASSVGGGNYGYTF. The CDR3 region has the DNA TGTGCCAGCAGCGTGGGAGGGGGGAACTATGGCTACACCTTC.

V usage is TRBV4-1 and J usage is TRBJ2-1; 8 positions agree with TRBD2. This CDR3 region has 16 residues. The V gene's germline CDR1 is MGHRA and CDR2 YSYEKL. Trimming cost V 1 base and J 1 base; bases outside gene matches: 3. The CDR3, as DNA: TGCGCCAGCAGCCAAGGCCGCGGGGGGTCCTACAATGAGCAGTTCTTC. Its translation is CASSQGRGGSYNEQFF.

The CDR3 DNA reads TGTGCCAGCAGTTACAGCGAATCCAATCAGCCCCAGCATTTT. It is translated as CASSYSESNQPQHF. The rearrangement links TRBV6-5 to TRBJ1-5; D is unclear. The CDR3 contains 14 residues. Per germline, CDR1 MNHEY and CDR2 SVGAGI. Trimming removed 2 bases from V and 3 bases from J, with 8 bases in between.

The V gene is TRBV29-1, the J gene TRBJ1-1; no reliable D call. V lost 1 base and J lost 4, with 7 bases in between. The CDR3 contains 12 residues. Germline CDR1 reads SQVTM; CDR2 reads ANQGSEA. CDR3 amino acids: CSVEVEGTEAFF. CDR3 DNA: TGCAGCGTTGAAGTTGAGGGCACTGAAGCTTTCTTT.

The chain joins TRBV27 to TRBJ1-5; TRBD1 might be the D (6 bases). The length of the CDR3 is 14 residues. Trimming removed 2 bases at V and 8 bases at J, with 13 bases between. CDR1 is MNHEY and CDR2 is SMNVEV in the germline V gene (reference sequence). CDR3 protein: CASSLLGGREPQHF. CDR3 coding DNA: TGTGCCAGCAGTTTACTGGGGGGGCGGGAGCCCCAGCATTTT.

The V and J genes are TRBV10-2 and TRBJ1-2; no clear D gene. The germline V gene has CDR1 WSHSY and CDR2 SAAADI. V shed 6 bases and J shed 3 bases, with 8 bases lying between them. This CDR3 contains 12 residues. Here the CDR3 DNA reads TGCGCCAGCAGAGTAGATGACTATGGCTACACCTTC. It is translated as CASRVDDYGYTF.

The chain links TRBV27 to TRBJ1-5, with D possibly TRBD1 on 5 matching bases. Germline V gene data show CDR1 as MNHEY and CDR2 as SMNVEV (reference sequence). The CDR3 is made up of 16 amino acids. Trimming pared 5 bases from V and 2 bases from J, leaving 16 bases between. CDR3 in amino acids: CASSQYGGVGNQPQHF. DNA of the CDR3: TGTGCCAGCAGTCAATATGGGGGGGTAGGCAATCAGCCCCAGCATTTT.

This chain links TRBV3-1 (or the pseudogene TRBV3-2) with TRBJ1-2; tentatively, D is TRBD1 (6 bases). Germline loops: CDR1 LGHDT, CDR2 YNNKEL (reference sequence). Trimming stripped 0 bases from V and 5 bases from J, with 16 bases between. The CDR3 contains 16 residues. The CDR3: CASSQDATGQGYGYTF. Here the CDR3 DNA reads TGTGCCAGCAGCCAAGACGCTACAGGGCAAGGGTATGGCTACACCTTC.

The chain uses TRBV12-5 and TRBJ1-6; TRBD1 matches at 8 bases. J gave up 7 bases and V 3 bases, and 2 bases lay outside the gene matches. Germline V CDR1 and CDR2: LGHNT, FRNRAP. CDR3 length equals 14 residues. The CDR3 here is CASGLRQGNSPLHF. As DNA, the CDR3 is TGTGCTAGTGGTTTACGACAGGGGAATTCACCCCTCCACTTT.

V and J are TRBV19 and TRBJ1-5; D unresolved. V was shortened by 3 bases and J by 3 bases, with 12 bases between the two germline ends. The CDR3 consists of 15 residues. CDR1 and CDR2 from the germline V gene are LNHDA and SQIVND (reference sequence). CDR3 DNA sequence: TGTGCCAGTAGTATTATTGGGAGCGTCAATCAGCCCCAGCATTTT. Translation gives CASSIIGSVNQPQHF.

The chain employs TRBV9 and TRBJ2-7; the D gene is possibly TRBD2 (6 bases). The germline gives CDR1 SGDLS, CDR2 YYNGEE. Trimming took 4 bases from V and 3 from J, leaving 14 bases between them. This CDR3 has 14 residues. DNA for the CDR3: TGTGCCAGCAGCTCCCATCTGGAGGGCTACGAGCAGTACTTC. Protein: CASSSHLEGYEQYF.

The V call is TRBV6-5, the J call TRBJ2-1; possible D gene TRBD1, 6 bases. Trimming pared 6 bases from V and 4 bases from J, leaving 16 bases between. Germline V gene data show CDR1 as MNHEY and CDR2 as SVGAGI. The CDR3 has 15 amino acids. The CDR3 DNA reads TGTGCCAGCAGCCCCGGGACACAATATTACAATGAGCAGTTCTTC. It codes for CASSPGTQYYNEQFF.

About this clone itself: This sample includes further DNA sequences coding for the same CDR3. This chain joins TRBV9 and TRBJ1-6; D gene unclear. The CDR3 has 13 amino acids. Trimming stripped 0 bases from V and 7 bases from J, with 5 bases between. CDR1 is SGDLS, CDR2 YYNGEE, per germline. This CDR3 is CASSVAGNSPLHF. CDR3 coding DNA: TGTGCCAGCAGCGTAGCCGGGAATTCACCCCTCCACTTT.

The sample holds one count of this clone. This chain joins TRBV29-1 and TRBJ1-2; D may be TRBD1 (6 bases). The CDR3 covers 13 residues. Germline-derived CDR1 and CDR2 are SQVTM and ANQGSEA. Trimming removed 8 bases from V and 4 bases from J, with 17 bases in between. The CDR3 is CSSGAHGGYGYTF. Here the CDR3 DNA reads TGCAGCTCAGGGGCACACGGAGGCTATGGCTACACCTTC. The full variable domain, its missing parts supplied by reference TRBV29-1 and TRBJ1-2, is SAVISQKPSRDICQRGTSLTIQCQVDSQVTMMFWYRQQPGQSLTLIATANQGSEATYESGFVIDKFPISRPNLTFSTLTVSNMSPEDSSIYLCSSGAHGGYGYTFGSGTRLTVV.

This chain joins TRBV4-2 and TRBJ2-6; no firm D call. V lost 1 base and J 1 base, leaving 5 bases between the germline ends. There are 15 residues in the CDR3. Per the germline V gene, CDR1 is LGHNA and CDR2 is YNFKEQ. The CDR3: CASSQVESGANVLTF. The CDR3 DNA follows: TGTGCCAGCAGCCAAGTGGAGTCTGGGGCCAACGTCCTGACTTTC.

The chain has TRBV14 and TRBJ2-2; 8 bases map to TRBD1. The ends lost 0 bases at V and 7 bases at J; junction bases unmatched: 10. In germline, CDR1 is SGHDN, CDR2 FVKESK. The CDR3 has 17 residues. The CDR3 is CASSQDPRQGRHGELFF. The CDR3 coding sequence is TGTGCCAGCAGCCAAGATCCCAGACAGGGGAGGCACGGGGAGCTGTTTTTT. Based on the CDR3 plus reference TRBV14 and TRBJ2-2, the full variable domain is EAGVTQFPSHSVIEKGQTVTLRCDPISGHDNLYWYRRVMGKEIKFLLHFVKESKQDESGMPNNRFLAERTGGTYSTLKVQPAELEDSGVYFCASSQDPRQGRHGELFFGEGSRLTVL.

This clone was seen just once. The CDR3 region has the DNA TGCGCCAGCAGCTTGGTCCGGACAGGCGCGGGGGAGCAGTACTTC. It yields the protein CASSLVRTGAGEQYF. This chain uses TRBV5-1 with TRBJ2-7, with D perhaps TRBD1 (7 bases). This CDR3 region has 15 residues. V was pared by 0 bases and J by 7 bases, with 17 bases between. Germline loops: CDR1 SGHRS, CDR2 YFSETQ.

The V gene is TRBV6-8, the J gene TRBJ1-1; D gene uncertain. The CDR3 is 14 residues long. CDR1 and CDR2 from the germline V gene are MNHGY and SAAAGT. Trimming took 8 bases from V and 0 from J, leaving 13 bases between them. The CDR3 sequence: CASGPSGVNTEAFF. In DNA form, the CDR3 reads TGTGCCAGCGGCCCGTCGGGAGTGAACACTGAAGCTTTCTTT.

In its sample, this clone was seen a few times. This chain joins TRBV7-9 and TRBJ2-5, with 9 bases aligning to TRBD2. CDR3 size: 15 residues. CDR1 and CDR2 from the germline V gene are SEHNR and FQNEAQ (reference sequence). The ends lost 1 base at V and 1 base at J; junction bases unmatched: 1. CDR3 sequence reads: CASSLVAGVQETQYF. The CDR3 nucleotides are TGTGCCAGCAGCTTAGTAGCGGGGGTCCAAGAGACCCAGTACTTC.

V is TRBV6-5 and J is TRBJ1-5; D perhaps matches TRBD1 (6 bases). The germline V and J ends were trimmed by 6 bases and 3 bases, with 12 bases remaining between them. Germline values: CDR1 MNHEY, CDR2 SVGAGI. This CDR3 contains 14 residues. The CDR3 nucleotides are TGTGCCAGCAGCGGTCAGGGGTTCAATCAGCCCCAGCATTTT. Protein: CASSGQGFNQPQHF.

DNA of the CDR3: TGTGCCAGCAACCTTCACAGGGGGAGGGGAACTGAAGCTTTCTTT. Translation gives CASNLHRGRGTEAFF. The chain links TRBV27 to TRBJ1-1; 8 bases match TRBD1. With V trimmed by 7 bases and J by 5 bases, 12 bases remained unmatched. This CDR3 region has 15 residues. Germline values: CDR1 MNHEY, CDR2 SMNVEV (reference sequence).

The V call is TRBV4-1, the J call TRBJ1-2; D uncertain. Trimming stripped 1 base from V and 0 bases from J, with 15 bases between. CDR3 length equals 17 residues. Germline V CDR1 and CDR2: MGHRA, YSYEKL. The CDR3 sequence is CASSQVGVKRSNYGYTF. The CDR3 region has the DNA TGCGCCAGCAGCCAAGTCGGGGTCAAGCGGTCTAACTATGGCTACACCTTC.

The J gene is TRBJ1-1, the V gene TRBV9; D is perhaps TRBD1 (6 bases). V lost 2 bases, J lost 5 bases, and 10 bases lay in between. The CDR3 sequence is 13 residues long. Germline-derived CDR1 and CDR2 are SGDLS and YYNGEE. CDR3 nucleotide sequence: TGTGCCAGCAGCGTTCACAGGGATACTGAAGCTTTCTTT. It encodes CASSVHRDTEAFF.

The chain joins TRBV10-3 to TRBJ1-6; TRBD1 aligns across 10 bases. This CDR3 has 14 amino acids. Germline trimming cut 6 bases from V and 10 bases from J; bases unmatched to any gene: 6. From germline, CDR1 is ENHRY and CDR2 SYGVKD. In DNA form, the CDR3 reads TGTGCCATCAGCGATGGACAGGGGGAATCACCCCTCCACTTT. The encoded protein is CAISDGQGESPLHF.

In nucleotides, the CDR3 is TGTGCCAGCAGCGTAGCATTAGCGGGTACGAACACCGGGGAGCTGTTTTTT. Protein sequence: CASSVALAGTNTGELFF. This rearrangement joins TRBV9 to TRBJ2-2, with 7 bases identical to TRBD2. Germline V CDR1 and CDR2: SGDLS, YYNGEE. CDR3 length equals 17 residues. J was trimmed by 0 bases and V by 0 bases; bases with no gene match: 5.

V usage is TRBV2 and J usage is TRBJ2-7; D is perhaps TRBD1 (5 bases). V lost 5 bases, J lost 3 bases, and 11 bases lay in between. The CDR3 length is 13 residues. The V gene's germline CDR1 is SNHLY and CDR2 FYNNEI. The CDR3 coding sequence is TGTGCCAGCAGTTCCCGACAGCACTACGAGCAGTACTTC. This translates into CASSSRQHYEQYF. Full variable domain (rest looked up from reference TRBV2 and TRBJ2-7): EPEVTQTPSHQVTQMGQEVILRCVPISNHLYFYWYRQILGQKVEFLVSFYNNEISEKSEIFDDQFSVERPDGSNFTLKIRSTKLEDSAMYFCASSSRQHYEQYFGPGTRLTVT.

V gene TRBV10-3 combines with J gene TRBJ1-6; possibly TRBD1 for D (5 bases). The CDR3 runs 13 residues. Between the trimmed V and J ends, which lost 7 bases and 8 bases, there was a span of 12 bases. Germline V gene lookup returns CDR1 ENHRY and CDR2 SYGVKD. The CDR3 DNA reads TGTGCCATCAAAGGGGCCATATATTCACCCCTCCACTTT. The encoded protein is CAIKGAIYSPLHF.